This TCR beta chain appears in the sequencing data of a study of shared clonotypes between healthy human individuals. The repertoire was sequenced with immunoSEQ multiplex PCR; TCRdb's copy has only in-frame clones and lacks some. The sample holds approximately 1,500,000 clones; approximately 97% are singletons and the top ten take over 1%. All donors were healthy HIV-negative adults lacking recent acute infections or vaccinations. Looked up from germline, CDR1 is PRHDT and CDR2 is FYEKMQ (reference sequence). Trimming stripped 3 bases from V and 5 bases from J, with 13 bases between. CDR3 size: 15 residues.

V is TRBV13 and J is TRBJ2-2, with D tentatively TRBD2 (6 bases). This TCR derives from a man aged 25-40 years in good health. Sequencing used naive CD4+ T cells sorted from blood. Subset denoted: CD45RA+ positively selected. CDR3 nucleotide sequence: TGTGCCAGCAGCTTCCCGGGAGTGGTTACCGGGGAGCTGTTTTTT. Its protein is CASSFPGVVTGELFF.